These 20 T cell receptor beta chains originate from one sample sequenced in a study of spatial heterogeneity in lung cancer. As for time point: sample taken at primary tumor resection. Sequencing covered unsorted whole RNA taken from tumor, nontumor lung or frozen PBMC. Each CDR3 protein gets one entry after TCRdb re-called the 5' RACE reads with MiXCR. The data hold more than 80,000 distinct CDR3 sequences, with more than 10% observed a single time. Sequencing used PBMCs, obtained at surgery. These receptors were taken from a male donor with early-stage non-small cell lung cancer.

CDR3 coding DNA: TGTGCCAGCAGCTTAGCGGGGAGGTACAATGAGCAGTTCTTC. Protein product: CASSLAGRYNEQFF. The chain employs TRBV11-2 and TRBJ2-1, with D possibly matching TRBD2 (6 bases). CDR1 SGHAT and CDR2 FQNNGV come from the germline V gene. The CDR3 is 14 residues long. Trimming took off 1 base at V and 4 bases at J, with 8 bases between the two ends.

This clonotype was counted many times. V and J are TRBV5-1 and TRBJ2-3; 14 positions agree with TRBD2. Trimming at V came to 4 bases and at J to 2 bases, leaving 6 bases not matched to a gene. This CDR3 contains 17 residues. Germline V gene data show CDR1 as SGHRS and CDR2 as YFSETQ. CDR3 nucleotides: TGCGCCAGCAGCACGGGACTAGCGGGGGTCGCCACAGATACGCAGTATTTT. As protein: CASSTGLAGVATDTQYF.

This chain connects TRBV18 to TRBJ2-1, with 7 bases fitting TRBD1. V dropped 3 bases and J dropped 9; count of bases not matched to a gene: 5. The germline gives CDR1 KGHSH, CDR2 LQKENI. CDR3 length equals 13 residues. For the CDR3, the DNA is TGTGCCAGCTCACCGGGGACAGCTGTTGAGCAGTTCTTC. Its translation is CASSPGTAVEQFF.

The J gene is TRBJ2-7, the V gene TRBV10-3, with TRBD2 as a possible D gene (6 bases). V was clipped by 0 bases and J by 7 bases, with 13 bases between them. This CDR3 has 14 amino acids. CDR1 is ENHRY, CDR2 SYGVKD, per germline. The CDR3 sequence is CAISESGPAGEQYF. In DNA, the CDR3 is TGTGCCATCAGTGAGTCGGGACCCGCGGGGGAGCAGTACTTC.

This clonotype was counted between two and nine times. The chain joins TRBV2 to TRBJ2-3; D might be TRBD1 (5 bases). This CDR3 is built from 14 residues. V lost 7 bases and J 5 bases, leaving 16 bases between the germline ends. CDR1 SNHLY and CDR2 FYNNEI come from the germline V gene. CDR3 in DNA: TGTGCCAGCACCACTCGTCTAGGGGAAGATACGCAGTATTTT. It is translated as CASTTRLGEDTQYF.

The sample holds many counts of this clonotype. At one end the junction does not follow the germline gene, possibly because of a read error. V and J are TRBV4-3 and TRBJ2-7; weak D call: TRBD2 (6 bases). CDR1 is LGHNA and CDR2 is YSLEER in the germline V gene. The CDR3 spans 15 residues. Here the CDR3 DNA reads TGCGCCAGCAGCCAAGATAGAGTGGGACTCTACGAGCGGTACTTC. This sequence encodes CASSQDRVGLYERYF.

The J gene is TRBJ2-3, the V gene TRBV20-1; no clear D. The germline V gene has CDR1 DFQATT and CDR2 SNEGSKA (reference sequence). This CDR3 has 11 amino acids. Trimming left V 6 bases short and J 8 bases short, with 12 bases between. The CDR3 sequence is CSAPGLGTQYF. CDR3 nucleotide sequence: TGCAGTGCCCCGGGTCTCGGTACGCAGTATTTT.

This chain links TRBV28 with TRBJ2-7, with 8 nucleotides matching TRBD2. Trimming at V came to 6 bases and at J to 2 bases, leaving 9 bases not matched to a gene. Germline values: CDR1 MDHEN, CDR2 SYDVKM. This CDR3 comprises 15 residues. This CDR3 is CASRPRIAGTYEQYF. CDR3 DNA: TGTGCCAGCAGGCCCCGCATAGCGGGAACCTACGAGCAGTACTTC.

The chain has TRBV5-5 and TRBJ2-3, with a tentative D call TRBD1 (5 bases). Germline-derived CDR1 and CDR2 are SGHKS and YYEKEE (reference sequence). The V gene lost 3 bases and the J gene lost 2 bases, with 16 bases spanning the gap. The CDR3 has 16 residues. Written as DNA, the CDR3 is TGTGCCAGCAGCTGGGGCATGTCCCGGGCCACAGATACGCAGTATTTT. It codes for CASSWGMSRATDTQYF.

The V call is TRBV7-2, the J call TRBJ1-1; D not certain. From germline, CDR1 is SGHTA and CDR2 FQGNSA. The V gene lost 2 bases and the J gene lost 7 bases, with 14 bases spanning the gap. The CDR3 has 14 residues. This CDR3 reads CASSLLHRDREAFF. CDR3 in DNA: TGTGCCAGCAGCTTACTTCACAGAGACCGTGAAGCTTTCTTT.

This chain uses TRBV3-1 with TRBJ2-5; D may match TRBD1 or TRBD2 (5 bases each). The CDR3 totals 14 residues. With 3 bases removed from V and 4 bases from J, the gap between germline ends came to 12 bases. CDR1 is LGHDT, CDR2 YNNKEL, per germline (reference sequence). The CDR3 loop reads CASSQGVFGETQYF. The DNA of the CDR3 is TGTGCCAGCAGCCAGGGGGTTTTTGGAGAGACCCAGTACTTC.

This clonotype was found many times. The chain employs TRBV10-3 and TRBJ2-5; TRBD2 matches at 12 bases. V shed 10 bases, J shed 3 bases, and the junction held 3 bases outside the gene matches. The CDR3 length is 13 residues. Germline loops: CDR1 ENHRY, CDR2 SYGVKD. CDR3: CATRLAGEETQYF. In DNA form, the CDR3 reads TGTGCCACTAGACTAGCGGGAGAAGAGACCCAGTACTTC.

The chain employs TRBV7-6 and TRBJ1-6, with 7 positions matching TRBD1. The CDR3 length is 14 residues. The trim removed 5 bases at V and 7 bases at J, leaving 5 bases unmatched. Germline CDR1 reads SGHVS; CDR2 reads FNYEAQ. CDR3 in amino acids: CASSPTGFNSPLHF. Here the CDR3 DNA reads TGTGCCAGCAGCCCGACAGGGTTCAATTCACCCCTCCACTTT.

In this sample, this clonotype turned up a few times. The V and J genes are TRBV6-6 and TRBJ2-7; 11 bases are a match to TRBD1. Germline lookup yields CDR1 MNHNY and CDR2 SVGAGI (reference sequence). V was clipped by 6 bases and J by 7 bases; unmatched bases: 8. CDR3 length equals 14 residues. In nucleotides, the CDR3 is TGTGCCAGCAGGACCGGACAGGGGGCGTGGGAGCAGTACTTC. Protein sequence: CASRTGQGAWEQYF.

This clonotype was observed a few times. The rearrangement joins TRBV23-1 to TRBJ2-3; D tentatively fits TRBD1 or TRBD2 (5 bases each). TRBV23-1 falls under the ORF class, with uncertain function. CDR3 size: 17 residues. Trimming pared 3 bases from V and 2 bases from J, leaving 18 bases between. This CDR3 reads CASSHPGSGLHTDTQYF. As DNA, the CDR3 is TGCGCCAGCAGTCATCCAGGGAGTGGGTTGCACACAGATACGCAGTATTTT.

The chain joins TRBV28 to TRBJ2-7; 9 positions match TRBD1. After removal of 5 bases from V and 3 bases from J, the junction contained 5 bases not matched to a gene. The CDR3 length is 14 residues. Germline V gene data show CDR1 as MDHEN and CDR2 as SYDVKM. CDR3 region: CASSTTGGFYEQYF. The CDR3, as DNA: TGTGCCAGCAGTACGACAGGGGGATTCTACGAGCAGTACTTC.

CDR3 loop: CASSQLVGDEQFF. The CDR3 DNA reads as TGTGCCAGCAGCCAGTTAGTAGGGGATGAGCAGTTCTTC. The chain recombines TRBV14 with TRBJ2-1; D is possibly TRBD1 (5 bases). The ends were cut back, 3 bases at V and 8 bases at J, with 11 bases in the middle. Germline V gene lookup returns CDR1 SGHDN and CDR2 FVKESK. The CDR3 is 13 residues long.

The V and J genes are TRBV3-1 and TRBJ2-2; the D is unclear. The CDR3 is 13 amino acids. The germline V gene encodes CDR1 LGHDT and CDR2 YNNKEL (reference sequence). V dropped 3 bases and J dropped 4 bases, with 6 bases sitting between them. Written as DNA, the CDR3 is TGTGCCAGCAGCCACCCTTTCACCGGGGAGCTGTTTTTT. It specifies CASSHPFTGELFF.

This clonotype was observed many times. The chain combines TRBV28 with TRBJ1-1; 9 positions agree with TRBD1. Germline assignment: CDR1 MDHEN and CDR2 SYDVKM. This CDR3 comprises 17 residues. The junction had 11 bases not matched to a gene; V was cut back by 6 bases and J by 0 bases. This CDR3 reads CASSLTPGTGMNTEAFF. The CDR3 DNA reads TGTGCCAGCAGCCTAACCCCCGGGACAGGGATGAACACTGAAGCTTTCTTT.

This clonotype was found a few times. This chain uses TRBV6-5 with TRBJ2-2; D may be TRBD2 (6 bases). There are 18 residues in the CDR3. Germline V lookup: CDR1 MNHEY, CDR2 SVGAGI. Trimming pared 5 bases from V and 0 bases from J, leaving 19 bases between. CDR3 coding DNA: TGTGCCAGCAGTCGCCGTTACGGGAGCGTAACGAACACCGGGGAGCTGTTTTTT. This encodes CASSRRYGSVTNTGELFF.